The TCR beta chain under discussion was sequenced for a study of cytomegalovirus exposure and HLA in healthy donors. Regarding the study as a whole: Reports indicated that the classifier achieved high specificity and sensitivity in diagnosing cytomegalovirus status. Investigators reported around 150 TCR beta chains as tied to cytomegalovirus.

A word on this clone: What it recognizes is unknown.

The CDR3 has 12 amino acids. Per germline, CDR1 MDHEN and CDR2 SYDVKM. V lost 8 bases and J 0 bases, leaving 6 bases between the germline ends. 60 Vbeta and 13 Jbeta primers were used in PCR. Original handling: It was a later analysis that counted some 80 million unique TCR beta chains, of which some 10 million were shared. The table came from immunoSEQ multiplex PCR; TCRdb's copy has only in-frame clones and leaves some out. V and J calls and clone size are as listed in that table; D and trimming were resolved from the DNA. Of approximately 90,000 clones in the sample, roughly 70% are singletons; the top ten hold more than 2.5%.

The receptor comes from a man in his forties in good health and CMV-seronegative. This chain uses TRBV28 with TRBJ2-3, with unresolved D. Specimen: PBMCs. CDR3 amino acids: CASRASTDTQYF. Written as DNA, the CDR3 is TGTGCCAGCCGCGCCAGCACAGATACGCAGTATTTT. Full variable domain (rest looked up from reference TRBV28 and TRBJ2-3): DVKVTQSSRYLVKRTGEKVFLECVQDMDHENMFWYRQDPGLGLRLIYFSYDVKMKEKGDIPEGYSVSREKKERFSLILESASTNQTSMYLCASRASTDTQYFGPGTRLTVL.